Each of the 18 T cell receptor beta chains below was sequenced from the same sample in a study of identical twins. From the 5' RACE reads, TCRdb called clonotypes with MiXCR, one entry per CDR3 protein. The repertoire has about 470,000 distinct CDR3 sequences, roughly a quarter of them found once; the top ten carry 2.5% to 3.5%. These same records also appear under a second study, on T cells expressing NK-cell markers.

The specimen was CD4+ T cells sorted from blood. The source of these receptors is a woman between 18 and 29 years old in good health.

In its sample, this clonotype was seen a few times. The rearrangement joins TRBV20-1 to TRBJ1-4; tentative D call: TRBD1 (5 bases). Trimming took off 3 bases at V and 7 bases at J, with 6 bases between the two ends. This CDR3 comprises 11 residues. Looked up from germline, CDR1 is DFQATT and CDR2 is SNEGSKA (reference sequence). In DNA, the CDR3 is TGCAGTGCTAGGGGGCTTGAAAAACTGTTTTTT. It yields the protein CSARGLEKLFF.

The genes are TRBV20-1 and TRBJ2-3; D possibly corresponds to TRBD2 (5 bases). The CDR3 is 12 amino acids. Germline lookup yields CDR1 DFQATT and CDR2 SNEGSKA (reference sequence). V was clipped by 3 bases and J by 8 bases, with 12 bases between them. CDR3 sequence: CSASGVGVTQYF. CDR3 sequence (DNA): TGCAGTGCTAGCGGGGTGGGTGTTACGCAGTATTTT.

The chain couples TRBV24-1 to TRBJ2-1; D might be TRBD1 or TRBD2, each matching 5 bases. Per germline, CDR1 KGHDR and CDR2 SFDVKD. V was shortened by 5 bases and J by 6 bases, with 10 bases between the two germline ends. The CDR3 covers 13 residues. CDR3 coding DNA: TGTGCCACCAGTGGGAGTGGGGGCAATGAGCAGTTCTTC. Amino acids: CATSGSGGNEQFF.

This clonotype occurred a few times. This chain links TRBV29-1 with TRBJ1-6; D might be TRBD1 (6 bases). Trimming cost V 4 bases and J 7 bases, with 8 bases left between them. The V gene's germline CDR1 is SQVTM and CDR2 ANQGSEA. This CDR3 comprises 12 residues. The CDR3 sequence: CSVGQANSPLHF. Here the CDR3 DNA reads TGCAGCGTTGGACAGGCGAATTCACCCCTCCACTTT. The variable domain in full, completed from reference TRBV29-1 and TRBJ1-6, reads SAVISQKPSRDICQRGTSLTIQCQVDSQVTMMFWYRQQPGQSLTLIATANQGSEATYESGFVIDKFPISRPNLTFSTLTVSNMSPEDSSIYLCSVGQANSPLHFGNGTRLTVT.

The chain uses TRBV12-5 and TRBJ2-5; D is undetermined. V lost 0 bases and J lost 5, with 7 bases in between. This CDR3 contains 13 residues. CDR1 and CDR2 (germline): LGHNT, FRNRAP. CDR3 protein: CASGLVSFETQYF. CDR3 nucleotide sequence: TGTGCTAGTGGTTTGGTATCGTTCGAGACCCAGTACTTC.

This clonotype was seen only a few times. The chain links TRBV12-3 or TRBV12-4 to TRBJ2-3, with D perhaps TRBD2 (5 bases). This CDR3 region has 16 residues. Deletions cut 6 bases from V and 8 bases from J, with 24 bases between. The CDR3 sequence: CASSSGAAGWVGTQYF. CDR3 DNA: TGTGCCAGCAGCTCGGGTGCGGCGGGCTGGGTGGGTACGCAGTATTTT.

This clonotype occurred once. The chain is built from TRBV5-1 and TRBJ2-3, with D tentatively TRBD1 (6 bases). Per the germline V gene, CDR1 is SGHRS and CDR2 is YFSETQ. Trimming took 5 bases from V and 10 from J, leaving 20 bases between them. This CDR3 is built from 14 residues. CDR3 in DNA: TGCGCCAGCAGGATGGTCGGACAGCCCCATCCGCAGTATTTT. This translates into CASRMVGQPHPQYF. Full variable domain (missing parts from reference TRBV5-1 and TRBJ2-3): KAGVTQTPRYLIKTRGQQVTLSCSPISGHRSVSWYQQTPGQGLQFLFEYFSETQRNKGNFPGRFSGRQFSNSRSEMNVSTLELGDSALYLCASRMVGQPHPQYFGPGTRLTVL.

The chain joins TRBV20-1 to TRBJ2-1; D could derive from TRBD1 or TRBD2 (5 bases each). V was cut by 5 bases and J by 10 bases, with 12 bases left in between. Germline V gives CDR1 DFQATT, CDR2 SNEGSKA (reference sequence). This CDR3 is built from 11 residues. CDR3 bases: TGCAGTGCTCGAGGGGCTAGGGAGCAGTTCTTC. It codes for CSARGAREQFF.

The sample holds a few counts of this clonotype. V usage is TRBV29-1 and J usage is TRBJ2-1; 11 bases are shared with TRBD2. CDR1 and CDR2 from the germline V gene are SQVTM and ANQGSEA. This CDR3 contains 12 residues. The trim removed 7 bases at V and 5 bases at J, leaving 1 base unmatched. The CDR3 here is CSGGLADNEQFF. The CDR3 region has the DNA TGCAGCGGGGGACTAGCGGACAATGAGCAGTTCTTC.

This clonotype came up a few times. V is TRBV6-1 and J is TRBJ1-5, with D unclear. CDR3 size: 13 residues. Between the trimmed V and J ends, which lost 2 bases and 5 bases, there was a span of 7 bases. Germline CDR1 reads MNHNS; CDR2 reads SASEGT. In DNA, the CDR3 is TGTGCCAGCAGTGAAAATGAAGATCAGCCCCAGCATTTT. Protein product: CASSENEDQPQHF.

For the CDR3, the DNA is TGTGCCACCAGTAGGGGGGATCCAACCGGGGAGCTGTTTTTT. This translates into CATSRGDPTGELFF. The genes are TRBV24-1 and TRBJ2-2, with D perhaps given as TRBD1 or TRBD2 (6 bases each). The CDR3 covers 14 residues. V was cut by 6 bases and J by 5 bases, with 12 bases left in between. Germline V gene lookup returns CDR1 KGHDR and CDR2 SFDVKD.

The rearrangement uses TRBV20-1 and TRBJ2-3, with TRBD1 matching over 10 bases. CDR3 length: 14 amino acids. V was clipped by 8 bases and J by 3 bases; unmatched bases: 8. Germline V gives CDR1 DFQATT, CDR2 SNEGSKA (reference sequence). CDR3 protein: CSSSGTGVTDTQYF. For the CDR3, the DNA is TGCAGTTCCTCCGGGACAGGGGTAACAGATACGCAGTATTTT.

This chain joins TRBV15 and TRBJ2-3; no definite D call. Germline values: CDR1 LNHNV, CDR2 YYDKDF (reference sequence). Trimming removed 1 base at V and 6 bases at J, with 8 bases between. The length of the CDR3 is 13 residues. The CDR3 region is CATSRGRPDTQYF. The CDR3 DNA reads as TGTGCCACCAGCAGAGGTAGGCCCGATACGCAGTATTTT.

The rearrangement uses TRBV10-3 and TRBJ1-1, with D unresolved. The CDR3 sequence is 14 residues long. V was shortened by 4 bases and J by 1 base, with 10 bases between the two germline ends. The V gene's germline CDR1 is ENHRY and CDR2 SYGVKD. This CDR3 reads CAISGKVPNTEAFF. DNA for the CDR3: TGTGCCATCAGTGGAAAGGTACCGAACACTGAAGCTTTCTTT.

The CDR3 DNA follows: TGTGCCAGTAGTACAGACGGATCCTCCTACGAGCAGTACTTC. This codes for CASSTDGSSYEQYF. The genes are TRBV19 and TRBJ2-7, with D hard to call. This CDR3 is 14 amino acids long. The germline V and J ends were trimmed by 4 bases and 0 bases, with 10 bases remaining between them. CDR1 is LNHDA, CDR2 SQIVND, per germline (reference sequence). Full variable domain (rest looked up from reference TRBV19 and TRBJ2-7): DGGITQSPKYLFRKEGQNVTLSCEQNLNHDAMYWYRQDPGQGLRLIYYSQIVNDFQKGDIAEGYSVSREKKESFPLTVTSAQKNPTAFYLCASSTDGSSYEQYFGPGTRLTVT.

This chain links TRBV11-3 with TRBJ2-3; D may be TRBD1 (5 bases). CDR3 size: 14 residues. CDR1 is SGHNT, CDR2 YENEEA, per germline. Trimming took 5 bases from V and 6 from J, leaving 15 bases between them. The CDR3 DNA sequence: TGTGCCAGCAGCCCTCCGACAGACTTGGATACGCAGTATTTT. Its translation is CASSPPTDLDTQYF.

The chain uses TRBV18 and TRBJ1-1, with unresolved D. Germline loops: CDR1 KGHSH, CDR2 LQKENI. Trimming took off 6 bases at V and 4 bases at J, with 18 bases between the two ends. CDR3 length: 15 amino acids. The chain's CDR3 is CASSFAALGGTEAFF. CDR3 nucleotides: TGTGCCAGCTCCTTCGCGGCCCTGGGAGGCACTGAAGCTTTCTTT.

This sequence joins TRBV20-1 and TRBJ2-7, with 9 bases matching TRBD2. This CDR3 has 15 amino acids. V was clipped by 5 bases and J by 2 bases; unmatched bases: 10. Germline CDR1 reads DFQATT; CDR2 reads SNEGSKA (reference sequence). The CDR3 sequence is CSALPPVAGAYEQYF. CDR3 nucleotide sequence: TGCAGTGCTTTGCCCCCTGTAGCGGGAGCCTACGAGCAGTACTTC.